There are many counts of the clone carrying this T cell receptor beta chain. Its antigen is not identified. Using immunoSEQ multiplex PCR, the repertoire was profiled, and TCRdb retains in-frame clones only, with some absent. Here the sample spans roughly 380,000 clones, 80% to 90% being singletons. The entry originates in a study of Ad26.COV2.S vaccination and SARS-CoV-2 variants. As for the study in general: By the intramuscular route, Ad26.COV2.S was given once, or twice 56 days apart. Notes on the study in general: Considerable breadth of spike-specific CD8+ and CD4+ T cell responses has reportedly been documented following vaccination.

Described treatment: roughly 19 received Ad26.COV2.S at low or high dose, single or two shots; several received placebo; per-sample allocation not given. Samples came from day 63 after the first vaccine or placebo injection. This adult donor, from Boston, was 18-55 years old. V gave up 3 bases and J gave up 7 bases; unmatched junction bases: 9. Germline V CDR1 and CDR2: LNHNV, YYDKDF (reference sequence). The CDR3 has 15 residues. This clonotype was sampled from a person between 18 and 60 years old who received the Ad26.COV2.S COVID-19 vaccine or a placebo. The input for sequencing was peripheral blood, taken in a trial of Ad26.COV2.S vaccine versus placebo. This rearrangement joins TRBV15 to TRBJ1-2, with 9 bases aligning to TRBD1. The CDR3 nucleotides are TGTGCCACCAGCAGGGGTGGGGGACAGGGATTTGGCTACACCTTC. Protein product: CATSRGGGQGFGYTF.